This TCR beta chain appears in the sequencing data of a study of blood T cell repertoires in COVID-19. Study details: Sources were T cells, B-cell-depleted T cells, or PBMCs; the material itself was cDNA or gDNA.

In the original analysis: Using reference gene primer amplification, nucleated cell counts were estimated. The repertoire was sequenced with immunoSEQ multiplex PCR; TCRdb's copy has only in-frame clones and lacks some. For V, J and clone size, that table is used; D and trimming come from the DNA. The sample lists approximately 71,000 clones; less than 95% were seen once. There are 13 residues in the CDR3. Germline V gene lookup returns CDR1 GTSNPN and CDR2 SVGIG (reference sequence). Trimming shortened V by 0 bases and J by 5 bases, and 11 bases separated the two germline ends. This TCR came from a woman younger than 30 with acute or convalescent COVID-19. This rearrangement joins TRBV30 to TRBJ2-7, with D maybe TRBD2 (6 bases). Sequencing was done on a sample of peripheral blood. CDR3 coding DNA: TGTGCCTGGAGTGTACGGAGGGGCCACGAGCAGTACTTC. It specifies CAWSVRRGHEQYF.